The clone carrying this TCR beta chain has a count of ten or more. Its antigen is not known. No patient had received any treatment before thyroid surgery. The data derive from a study of metastatic and nonmetastatic thyroid tumors. About the study: Patients with malignant and benign thyroid disease provided blood and tumor or nodule tissue, whose repertoires were compared. Overall study findings and caveats: The study reportedly found significantly higher TCR beta diversity in malignant thyroid tumors than benign nodules, in blood and tumor.

Original methodology: Researchers built a distant-metastasis classifier for papillary thyroid cancer that drew on CDR3 differences across clinicopathological groups. TCRdb re-clonotyped the PCR reads through MiXCR. These V and J calls derive from TCRdb rather than the authors' analysis. Of some 20,000 clones in the sample, approximately 25% were seen once. Sequencing used tumor tissue. The TCR sequence derives from a female donor with papillary thyroid cancer or a benign thyroid nodule (not recorded which). Some clones in this sample may be carry-over from other donors' samples.

Here the CDR3 reads CAIRGPGNTIYF. Written as DNA, the CDR3 is TGTGCCATCAGAGGGCCTGGAAACACCATATATTTT. This chain joins TRBV10-3 and TRBJ1-3; D unresolved. Between the trimmed V and J ends, which lost 6 bases and 2 bases, there was a span of 5 bases. Germline CDR1 ENHRY, CDR2 SYGVKD. CDR3 length: 12 amino acids.